This T cell receptor (beta chain) was captured in a study of T cell clonality in common variable immunodeficiency. Study findings and constraints: CVID patient heterogeneity limited repertoire-clinical complication correlations. Compared with healthy controls, CVID subjects showed increased TCRbeta clonality, mostly in about a third.

Blood samples were heparinized, roughly 5 to 8.5 ml per donor. The CDR3 totals 14 residues. The V and J ends lost 3 bases and 0 bases, in that order; junction bases with no gene match: 4. The V gene's germline CDR1 is GTSNPN and CDR2 SVGIG (reference sequence). Libraries were prepared by immunoSEQ multiplex PCR; TCRdb keeps only in-frame clonotypes and omits some of them. The table records about 40,000 clones without singletons, the ten largest covering 2% to 2.5%. This clone has ten or more counts. Its antigen is not identified. The read terminates 3 residues before the CDR3 end, so the remaining end is supplied by the germline J gene.

The TCR originated in a person between 18 and 75 years old in good health. The specimen was peripheral blood mononuclear cells. The chain employs TRBV30 and TRBJ2-7; 8 nucleotides agree with TRBD1. The sequenced CDR3 bases are TGTGCCTGGAGCTCGGGACAGGTCTCCTACGAG. This gives the protein CAWSSGQVSYE. The whole CDR3 sequence reads CAWSSGQVSYEQYF.